This T cell receptor beta chain was observed in a study of cytomegalovirus exposure and HLA in healthy donors. Primers: 60 Vbeta forward and 13 Jbeta reverse. Study processing details: In a later analysis, roughly 10 million of 75 million to 90 million unique beta chains occurred in at least two donors. Produced via immunoSEQ multiplex PCR; TCRdb's table is partial and in-frame only. D and trimming were read from the DNA, whereas the V and J calls and clone size are those reported in that table. The sample includes about 120,000 clones, 83% seen only once; the top ten take around 19%. Study conclusions and caveats: Some highly shared sequence variants likely arose as a pipeline artifact. The study reported that TCR beta sequences accurately predicted HLA-A and HLA-B alleles in most subjects. Investigators reported 164 TCR beta chains as tied to cytomegalovirus.

Germline V gene data show CDR1 as LNHDA and CDR2 as SQIVND (reference sequence). This CDR3 has 14 residues. V shed 1 base and J shed 5 bases, with 9 bases lying between them. This clone was detected once. The antigen is unknown. Other DNA sequences within the sample encode an identical CDR3. The rearrangement links TRBV19 to TRBJ1-5; the D gene is possibly TRBD1 (5 bases). Sequenced: PBMCs. This clonotype was obtained from a man between 18 and 29 years old in good health and CMV-seropositive. The CDR3 DNA reads as TGTGCCAGTAGTATAGGCGGGGGATATCAGCCCCAGCATTTT. It encodes CASSIGGGYQPQHF.